This record covers a single TCR beta chain. Its target is unknown. This sample was included in a study of shared clonotypes between healthy human individuals. Across the study: CD4 naive and CD4 memory each took three plates per donor, while CD8 naive took two and CD8 memory one.

Study results and caveats: Few donors restricted represented genetic and exposure-history diversity.

Per the germline V gene, CDR1 is SGHRS and CDR2 is YFSETQ. CDR3 size: 14 residues. Trimming shortened V by 2 bases and J by 3 bases, and 8 bases separated the two germline ends. Data came from immunoSEQ multiplex PCR; TCRdb stores just in-frame clones and leaves some out. The sample lists roughly 2.5 million clones, approximately 92% occurring once. The sample consisted of naive CD4+ T cells sorted from blood. Subset specified: CD45RA+ positively selected. This chain uses TRBV5-1 with TRBJ1-4; D is undetermined. The TCR originated in a man between 18 and 29 years old in good health. CDR3 coding DNA: TGCGCCAGCAGCTTTGGAAGCCCTAATGAAAAACTGTTTTTT. Translating it yields CASSFGSPNEKLFF.